Listed here are 17 T cell receptor beta chains from one sample, sequenced in a study of cytomegalovirus exposure and HLA in healthy donors. PCR primers comprised 60 Vbeta and 13 Jbeta primers. Profiled with immunoSEQ multiplex PCR; TCRdb holds only in-frame clones, not every one. The sample lists about 82,000 clones, 55% to 65% seen once, with approximately 15% in the top ten. Sequencing was done on a sample of PBMCs. These receptors were taken from a woman in her thirties or forties in good health and CMV-seropositive.

The chain links TRBV7-2 to TRBJ2-3; D might be TRBD2 (6 bases). The CDR3 covers 14 residues. From germline, CDR1 is SGHTA and CDR2 FQGNSA. V was clipped by 1 base and J by 2 bases, with 7 bases between them. CDR3 nucleotides: TGTGCCAGCAGCTTAGGCGGGAACACAGATACGCAGTATTTT. Residues: CASSLGGNTDTQYF. The whole variable domain, filled in from reference TRBV7-2 and TRBJ2-3, reads GAGVSQSPSNKVTEKGKDVELRCDPISGHTALYWYRQSLGQGLEFLIYFQGNSAPDKSGLPSDRFSAERTGGSVSTLTIQRTQQEDSAVYLCASSLGGNTDTQYFGPGTRLTVL.

This clone has only a few counts. The chain has TRBV4-3 and TRBJ1-1, with a possible D match to TRBD1 (5 bases). CDR1 is LGHNA and CDR2 is YSLEER in the germline V gene. The CDR3 is 13 amino acids. Deletions cut 0 bases from V and 8 bases from J, with 10 bases between. The CDR3 coding sequence is TGCGCCAGCAGCCAAGACCTGGGGCTAGAAGCTTTCTTT. This sequence encodes CASSQDLGLEAFF.

The chain combines TRBV6-5 with TRBJ1-1; D gene unclear. V lost 6 bases and J lost 11, with 19 bases in between. The CDR3 sequence is 13 residues long. The germline V gene encodes CDR1 MNHEY and CDR2 SVGAGI. The CDR3 spells CASSPRSGLGAFF. The CDR3 DNA follows: TGTGCCAGCAGCCCAAGGAGTGGACTTGGGGCTTTCTTT.

The V gene is TRBV6-5, the J gene TRBJ2-1; 7 nucleotides match TRBD1. This CDR3 is 15 amino acids long. Per germline, CDR1 MNHEY and CDR2 SVGAGI. V lost 4 bases and J lost 0; bases outside the gene matches: 3. The CDR3 here is CASSLTGRSYNEQFF. In DNA form, the CDR3 reads TGTGCCAGCAGTTTGACAGGGCGCTCCTACAATGAGCAGTTCTTC.

This clone was recorded a few times. V and J are TRBV5-1 and TRBJ2-1; 11 bases are a match to TRBD1. Losses at the gene ends were 0 bases for V and 6 bases for J; bases not matched to a gene: 8. From germline, CDR1 is SGHRS and CDR2 YFSETQ. This CDR3 spans 17 amino acids. Here the CDR3 DNA reads TGCGCCAGCAGCTTGGGTTGGACAGGGGGCGTCGGCAATGAGCAGTTCTTC. Translating gives CASSLGWTGGVGNEQFF. Filled out from reference TRBV5-1 and TRBJ2-1, the complete variable domain reads KAGVTQTPRYLIKTRGQQVTLSCSPISGHRSVSWYQQTPGQGLQFLFEYFSETQRNKGNFPGRFSGRQFSNSRSEMNVSTLELGDSALYLCASSLGWTGGVGNEQFFGPGTRLTVL.

This clone has more than one count but fewer than ten. The chain has TRBV10-3 and TRBJ2-7, with 7 bases identical to TRBD2. CDR3 length equals 13 residues. Germline V CDR1 and CDR2: ENHRY, SYGVKD. Trimming cost V 3 bases and J 3 bases; bases outside gene matches: 2. CDR3 in amino acids: CAISDSGLYEQYF. The DNA for the CDR3 is TGTGCCATCAGTGATAGCGGGCTCTACGAGCAGTACTTC.

Only a few counts were recorded for this clone. The J gene is TRBJ2-1, the V gene TRBV28, with 12 bases lining up with TRBD2. CDR1 MDHEN and CDR2 SYDVKM come from the germline V gene. The CDR3 totals 16 residues. Trimming removed 5 bases from V and 9 bases from J; junction bases left unmatched: 11. CDR3 coding DNA: TGTGCCAGCAGTCCACTCTCTAGCGGGAGGGCCTTTGAGCAGTTCTTC. Its translation: CASSPLSSGRAFEQFF.

This sequence joins TRBV5-1 and TRBJ2-3; 7 bases are shared with TRBD2. This CDR3 is 12 amino acids long. Trimming at V came to 7 bases and at J to 3 bases, leaving 2 bases not matched to a gene. Germline CDR1 SGHRS, CDR2 YFSETQ. The DNA of the CDR3 is TGCGCCAGCGCGGGGGAAACAGATACGCAGTATTTT. The encoded protein is CASAGETDTQYF.

This clone was observed a few times. The chain employs TRBV11-2 and TRBJ2-7; 13 bases line up with TRBD2. The V gene end was trimmed by 0 bases and the J gene end by 9 bases; junction bases not matched to a gene: 5. CDR3 length: 15 amino acids. Germline-derived CDR1 and CDR2 are SGHAT and FQNNGV. CDR3 residues: CASSLDRTSGSPQYF. In DNA form, the CDR3 reads TGTGCCAGCAGCTTAGATAGGACTAGCGGGAGCCCGCAGTACTTC.

The V gene is TRBV19, the J gene TRBJ2-7, with D perhaps matching TRBD1 (5 bases). Trimming took 6 bases from V and 5 from J, leaving 14 bases between them. The length of the CDR3 is 13 residues. Germline lookup yields CDR1 LNHDA and CDR2 SQIVND (reference sequence). The CDR3 nucleotides are TGTGCCAGTAGCCTAAGGGGCGTTGACGAGCAGTACTTC. Residues: CASSLRGVDEQYF.

The chain links TRBV29-1 to TRBJ1-1; 8 bases are a match to TRBD1. CDR1 is SQVTM and CDR2 is ANQGSEA in the germline V gene. This CDR3 is 18 amino acids long. J lost 1 base, V lost 4 bases, and 17 bases had no gene match. Written as DNA, the CDR3 is TGCAGCGTTGTGGGGGCCGGGACAGGCGATATTACGAACACTGAAGCTTTCTTT. Encoded protein: CSVVGAGTGDITNTEAFF.

The rearrangement joins TRBV6-1 to TRBJ1-1, with D possibly TRBD1 on 5 matching bases. Germline CDR1 and CDR2: MNHNS and SASEGT. The CDR3 contains 15 residues. Between the trimmed V and J ends, which lost 5 bases and 5 bases, there was a span of 18 bases. The CDR3 reads CASSRQEGIDTEAFF. The DNA of the CDR3 is TGTGCCAGCAGTCGCCAGGAGGGGATTGATACTGAAGCTTTCTTT.

The CDR3 coding sequence is TGTGCCAGCAGCGCAGTCGCGGGTCCCAATGAGCAGTTCTTC. Amino acid sequence: CASSAVAGPNEQFF. The V call is TRBV9, the J call TRBJ2-1; possible D gene TRBD2, 5 bases. This CDR3 has 14 residues. V was cut by 3 bases and J by 6 bases, with 13 bases left in between. Germline-derived CDR1 and CDR2 are SGDLS and YYNGEE.

V usage is TRBV7-2 and J usage is TRBJ1-2; possible D gene TRBD1, 5 bases. Trimming removed 3 bases from V and 4 bases from J, with 9 bases in between. This CDR3 spans 13 amino acids. CDR1 is SGHTA, CDR2 FQGNSA, per germline. The chain's CDR3 is CASSLGHGYGYTF. Written as DNA, the CDR3 is TGTGCCAGCAGCTTGGGGCATGGCTATGGCTACACCTTC.

This chain links TRBV7-8 with TRBJ2-1; 11 bases line up with TRBD2. Germline V gives CDR1 SGHVS, CDR2 FQNEAQ. Trimming took 5 bases from V and 10 from J; bases not matched to a gene: 10. The CDR3 sequence is 15 residues long. CDR3 protein: CASSPTSGSSREQFF. The CDR3 coding sequence is TGTGCCAGCAGCCCCACTAGCGGGAGTTCTAGGGAGCAGTTCTTC.

This chain uses TRBV7-2 with TRBJ2-7; D unclear. Per the germline V gene, CDR1 is SGHTA and CDR2 is FQGNSA. V gave up 3 bases and J gave up 4 bases, with 4 bases separating them. This CDR3 spans 11 amino acids. The CDR3: CASSFMYEQYF. In nucleotides, the CDR3 is TGTGCCAGCAGCTTCATGTACGAGCAGTACTTC. Using reference TRBV7-2 and TRBJ2-7 for the parts outside the CDR3, the full variable domain is GAGVSQSPSNKVTEKGKDVELRCDPISGHTALYWYRQSLGQGLEFLIYFQGNSAPDKSGLPSDRFSAERTGGSVSTLTIQRTQQEDSAVYLCASSFMYEQYFGPGTRLTVT.

CDR3 residues: CSFLTSGRENEQFF. The CDR3 coding sequence is TGCAGCTTCTTGACTAGCGGGAGGGAAAATGAGCAGTTCTTC. J is TRBJ2-1 and V is TRBV29-1, with 14 bases fitting TRBD2. With V trimmed by 8 bases and J by 7 bases, 7 bases remained unmatched. This CDR3 has 14 amino acids. Germline values: CDR1 SQVTM, CDR2 ANQGSEA.